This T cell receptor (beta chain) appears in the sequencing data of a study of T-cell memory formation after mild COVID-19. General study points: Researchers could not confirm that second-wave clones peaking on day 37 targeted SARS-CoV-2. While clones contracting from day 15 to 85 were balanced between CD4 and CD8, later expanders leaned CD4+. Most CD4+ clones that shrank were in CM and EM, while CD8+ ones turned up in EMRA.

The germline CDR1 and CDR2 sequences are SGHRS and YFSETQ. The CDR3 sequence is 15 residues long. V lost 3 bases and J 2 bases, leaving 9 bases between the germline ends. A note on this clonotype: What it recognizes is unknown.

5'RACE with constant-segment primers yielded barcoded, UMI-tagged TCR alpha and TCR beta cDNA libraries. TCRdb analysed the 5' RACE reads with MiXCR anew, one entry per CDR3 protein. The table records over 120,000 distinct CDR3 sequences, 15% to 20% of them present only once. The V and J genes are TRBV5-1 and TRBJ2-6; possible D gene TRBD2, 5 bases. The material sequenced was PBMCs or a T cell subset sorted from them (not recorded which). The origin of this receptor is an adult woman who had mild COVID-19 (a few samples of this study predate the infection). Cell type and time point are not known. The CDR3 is CASSSEGTGANVLTF. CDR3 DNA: TGCGCCAGCAGCTCCGAGGGCACTGGGGCCAACGTCCTGACTTTC.